This T cell receptor (beta chain) was captured in a study of identical twins. One entry per CDR3 protein results from TCRdb running MiXCR on the 5' RACE reads. The sample yields approximately 1.8 million distinct CDR3 sequences, under 35% seen once. Germline CDR1 is SQVTM and CDR2 is ANQGSEA. This CDR3 spans 15 amino acids. V shed 6 bases and J shed 5 bases, with 20 bases lying between them. The sequencing input was cord blood. This receptor was taken from a newborn girl in good health. V gene TRBV29-1 combines with J gene TRBJ1-3; TRBD1 might be the D (6 bases). CDR3 bases: TGCAGCGTGGGAAGTGGACAAGGGACAAGAAACACCATATATTTT. Translated: CSVGSGQGTRNTIYF. Filled out from reference TRBV29-1 and TRBJ1-3, the complete variable domain reads SAVISQKPSRDICQRGTSLTIQCQVDSQVTMMFWYRQQPGQSLTLIATANQGSEATYESGFVIDKFPISRPNLTFSTLTVSNMSPEDSSIYLCSVGSGQGTRNTIYFGEGSWLTVV.